The 5 T cell receptor beta chains listed next were all sequenced from one sample in a study of blood T cell repertoires in COVID-19. The data were produced by immunoSEQ multiplex PCR, yet TCRdb's version contains in-frame clones alone and is incomplete. The sample records about 220,000 clones, roughly 89% being singletons. The specimen was PBMCs or T cells enriched from blood (not recorded which). These TCRs come from a woman aged 40 to 49 with acute COVID-19.

In its sample, this clone was seen many times. The CDR3 DNA reads TGCGCCAGCAGCTTGGGAGGGACAAACTACAATGAGCAGTTCTTC. Translated: CASSLGGTNYNEQFF. The chain uses TRBV5-1 and TRBJ2-1; a weak D match, TRBD1 (6 bases). V was shortened by 0 bases and J by 3 bases, with 10 bases between the two germline ends. Germline loops: CDR1 SGHRS, CDR2 YFSETQ. The CDR3 runs 15 residues.

The count of this clone is one. This sequence joins TRBV5-1 and TRBJ1-1; D call uncertain. The CDR3 is made up of 15 amino acids. The germline CDR1 and CDR2 sequences are SGHRS and YFSETQ. Trimming shortened V by 3 bases and J by 4 bases, and 16 bases separated the two germline ends. The CDR3 sequence: CASSSLPGSGTEAFF. The CDR3 DNA is TGCGCCAGCAGCTCCCTCCCGGGGTCTGGCACTGAAGCTTTCTTT.

The CDR3 DNA follows: TGTGCCAGCAGCTCCAGACAGGGAGGATCATATAGCAATCAGCCCCAGCATTTT. Translation gives CASSSRQGGSYSNQPQHF. The chain employs TRBV27 and TRBJ1-5, with 7 bases identical to TRBD1. The trim removed 6 bases at V and 0 bases at J, leaving 14 bases unmatched. The CDR3 sequence is 18 residues long. From germline, CDR1 is MNHEY and CDR2 SMNVEV (reference sequence).

The chain links TRBV9 to TRBJ2-3; D remains ambiguous. There are 13 residues in the CDR3. V was shortened by 3 bases and J by 6 bases, with 11 bases between the two germline ends. Looked up from germline, CDR1 is SGDLS and CDR2 is YYNGEE. CDR3 residues: CASSASIGDTQYF. DNA of the CDR3: TGTGCCAGCAGCGCAAGCATCGGGGATACGCAGTATTTT.

This sequence joins TRBV5-1 and TRBJ1-6, with 9 bases lining up with TRBD1. The germline gives CDR1 SGHRS, CDR2 YFSETQ. The CDR3 length is 14 residues. With 5 bases clipped from V and 9 bases from J, the junction kept 6 bases outside the gene matches. The CDR3 DNA sequence: TGCGCCAGCAGATCGGGACAGGGCGGTTCACCCCTCCACTTT. Translated: CASRSGQGGSPLHF. The whole variable domain, remainder taken from reference TRBV5-1 and TRBJ1-6, is KAGVTQTPRYLIKTRGQQVTLSCSPISGHRSVSWYQQTPGQGLQFLFEYFSETQRNKGNFPGRFSGRQFSNSRSEMNVSTLELGDSALYLCASRSGQGGSPLHFGNGTRLTVT.